This T cell receptor (beta chain) was sequenced during a study of blood T cell repertoires in COVID-19. Across the study: Acute-phase and convalescent COVID-19 samples originated in the United States, Italy and Spain.

Profiled with immunoSEQ multiplex PCR; TCRdb holds only in-frame clones, not every one. The sample holds roughly 90,000 clones; roughly 89% are singletons and the top ten take around 5%. The junction had 7 bases not matched to a gene; V was cut back by 6 bases and J by 3 bases. This CDR3 contains 15 residues. From germline, CDR1 is MNHEY and CDR2 SMNVEV (reference sequence). The source is an elderly woman with active COVID-19. The rearrangement uses TRBV27 and TRBJ2-1; TRBD2 matches 8 bases. Sequences were obtained from peripheral blood. The CDR3 nucleotides are TGTGCCAGCAGCAGGGGACTAGTCCTCTACAATGAGCAGTTCTTC. Amino acid sequence: CASSRGLVLYNEQFF.